This T cell receptor (beta chain) was sequenced for a study of cytomegalovirus exposure and HLA in healthy donors. The study ran its PCR with 60 Vbeta and 13 Jbeta primers. TCRdb's copy holds only in-frame clones and misses some; the assay was immunoSEQ multiplex PCR. Here the sample spans 150,000 to 200,000 clones, 82% being singletons. The junction had 12 bases not matched to a gene; V was cut back by 6 bases and J by 3 bases. Per the germline V gene, CDR1 is SNHLY and CDR2 is FYNNEI. This CDR3 contains 17 residues. This chain uses TRBV2 with TRBJ2-3; TRBD1 matches at 10 bases. The sample consisted of PBMCs. The source is a girl aged 2 to 10 in good health and CMV-seropositive. CDR3 in DNA: TGTGCCAGCAGCTACTCCGGGACAGGGGCGGGGACAGATACGCAGTATTTT. It is translated as CASSYSGTGAGTDTQYF.